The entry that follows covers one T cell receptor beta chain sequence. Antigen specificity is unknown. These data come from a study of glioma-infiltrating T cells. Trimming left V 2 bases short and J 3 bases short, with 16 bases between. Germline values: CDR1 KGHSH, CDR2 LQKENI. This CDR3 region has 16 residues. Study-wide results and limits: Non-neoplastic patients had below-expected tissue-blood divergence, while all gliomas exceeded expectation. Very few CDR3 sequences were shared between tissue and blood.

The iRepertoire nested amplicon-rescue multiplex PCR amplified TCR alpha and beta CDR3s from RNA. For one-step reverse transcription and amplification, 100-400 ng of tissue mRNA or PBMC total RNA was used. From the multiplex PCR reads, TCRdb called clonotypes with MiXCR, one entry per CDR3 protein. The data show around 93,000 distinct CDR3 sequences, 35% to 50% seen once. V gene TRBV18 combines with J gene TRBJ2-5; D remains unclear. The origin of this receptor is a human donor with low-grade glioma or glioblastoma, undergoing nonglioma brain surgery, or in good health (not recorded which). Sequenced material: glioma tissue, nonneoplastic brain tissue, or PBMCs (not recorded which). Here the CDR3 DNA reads TGTGCCAGCTCACCAAGACGGATAGAACCGAAAGAGACCCAGTACTTC. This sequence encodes CASSPRRIEPKETQYF.